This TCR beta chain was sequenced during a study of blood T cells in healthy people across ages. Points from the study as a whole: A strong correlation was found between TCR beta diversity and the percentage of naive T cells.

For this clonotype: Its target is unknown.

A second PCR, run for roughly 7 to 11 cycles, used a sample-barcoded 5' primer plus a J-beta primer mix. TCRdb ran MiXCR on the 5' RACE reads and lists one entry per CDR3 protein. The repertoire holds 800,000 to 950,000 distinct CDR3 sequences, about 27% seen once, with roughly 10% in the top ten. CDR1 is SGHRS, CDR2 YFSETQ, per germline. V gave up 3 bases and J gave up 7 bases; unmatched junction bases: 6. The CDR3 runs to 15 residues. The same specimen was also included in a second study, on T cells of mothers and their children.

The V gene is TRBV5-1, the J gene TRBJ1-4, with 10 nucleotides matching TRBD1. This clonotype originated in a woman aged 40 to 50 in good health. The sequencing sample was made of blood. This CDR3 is CASSWTGGGSEKLFF. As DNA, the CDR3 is TGCGCCAGCAGCTGGACAGGGGGAGGTAGTGAAAAACTGTTTTTT.